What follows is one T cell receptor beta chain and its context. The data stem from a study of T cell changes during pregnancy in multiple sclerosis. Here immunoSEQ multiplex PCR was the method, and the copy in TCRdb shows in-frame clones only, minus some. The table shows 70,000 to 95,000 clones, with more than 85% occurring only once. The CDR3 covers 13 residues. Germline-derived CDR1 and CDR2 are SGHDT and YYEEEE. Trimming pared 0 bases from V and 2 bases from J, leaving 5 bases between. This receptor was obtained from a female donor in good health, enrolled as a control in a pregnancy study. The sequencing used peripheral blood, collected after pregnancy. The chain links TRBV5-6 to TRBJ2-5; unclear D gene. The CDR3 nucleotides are TGTGCCAGCAGCTTGGTAGTACAAGAGACCCAGTACTTC. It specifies CASSLVVQETQYF. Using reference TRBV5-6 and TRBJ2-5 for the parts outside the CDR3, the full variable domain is DAGVTQSPTHLIKTRGQQVTLRCSPKSGHDTVSWYQQALGQGPQFIFQYYEEEERQRGNFPDRFSGHQFPNYSSELNVNALLLGDSALYLCASSLVVQETQYFGPGTRLLVL.